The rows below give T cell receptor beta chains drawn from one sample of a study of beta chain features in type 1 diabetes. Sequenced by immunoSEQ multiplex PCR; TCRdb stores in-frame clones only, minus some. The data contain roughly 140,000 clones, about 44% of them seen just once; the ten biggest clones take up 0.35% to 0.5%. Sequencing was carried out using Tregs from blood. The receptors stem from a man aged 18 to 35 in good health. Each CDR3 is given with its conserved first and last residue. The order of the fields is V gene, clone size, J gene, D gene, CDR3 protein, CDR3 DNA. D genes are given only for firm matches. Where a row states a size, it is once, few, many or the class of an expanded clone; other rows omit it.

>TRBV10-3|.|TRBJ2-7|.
CAISESPYNYEQYF
TGTGCCATCAGTGAATCACCATACAACTACGAGCAGTACTTC
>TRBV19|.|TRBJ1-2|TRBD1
CASSQQGADYGYTF
TGTGCCAGTAGTCAACAGGGGGCGGACTATGGCTACACCTTC
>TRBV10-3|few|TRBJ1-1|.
CAISGPGETEAFF
TGTGCCATCAGTGGTCCGGGAGAAACTGAAGCTTTCTTT
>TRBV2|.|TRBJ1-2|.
CASSGHNRNGYTF
TGTGCCAGCAGTGGACACAACAGGAATGGCTACACCTTC
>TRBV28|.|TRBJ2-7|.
CASTVTATYEQYF
TGTGCCAGCACCGTTACAGCTACCTACGAGCAGTACTTC
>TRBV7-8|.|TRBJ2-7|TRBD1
CASAASGTGSSYEQYF
TGTGCCAGCGCCGCGTCCGGGACAGGATCTTCCTACGAGCAGTACTTC
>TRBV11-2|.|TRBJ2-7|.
CASSLVGGNYEQYF
TGTGCCAGCAGCTTAGTAGGGGGAAACTACGAGCAGTACTTC
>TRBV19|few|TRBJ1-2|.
CASSRPPRRGNYGYTF
TGTGCCAGTAGTCGCCCCCCGAGAAGGGGTAACTATGGCTACACCTTC
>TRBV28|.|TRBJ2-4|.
CASSLQVASNIQYF
TGTGCCAGCAGTTTACAGGTTGCTTCAAACATTCAGTACTTC
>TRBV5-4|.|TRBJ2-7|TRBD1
CASSTPPGQGHEQYF
TGTGCCAGCAGCACCCCCCCGGGACAGGGCCACGAGCAGTACTTC
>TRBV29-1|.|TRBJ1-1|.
CSSDSWNTEAFF
TGCAGCTCCGATAGTTGGAACACTGAAGCTTTCTTT
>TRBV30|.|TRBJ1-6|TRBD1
CAWSTGVGVHSPLHF
TGTGCCTGGAGTACAGGGGTCGGAGTTCATTCACCCCTCCACTTT